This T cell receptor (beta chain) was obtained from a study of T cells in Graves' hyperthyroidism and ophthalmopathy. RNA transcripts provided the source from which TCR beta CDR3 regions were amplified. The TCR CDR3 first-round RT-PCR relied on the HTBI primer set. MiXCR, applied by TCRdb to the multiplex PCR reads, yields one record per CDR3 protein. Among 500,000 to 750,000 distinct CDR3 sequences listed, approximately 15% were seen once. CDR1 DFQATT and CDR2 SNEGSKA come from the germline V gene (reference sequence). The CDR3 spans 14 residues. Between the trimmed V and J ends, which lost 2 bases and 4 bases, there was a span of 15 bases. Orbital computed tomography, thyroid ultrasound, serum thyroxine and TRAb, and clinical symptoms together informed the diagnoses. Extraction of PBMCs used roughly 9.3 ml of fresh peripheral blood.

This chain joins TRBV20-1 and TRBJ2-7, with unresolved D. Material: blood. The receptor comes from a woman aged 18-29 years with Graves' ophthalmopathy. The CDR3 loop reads CSARINTSPYEQYF. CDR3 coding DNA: TGCAGTGCTAGAATAAACACGTCCCCTTACGAGCAGTACTTC.